One sample yielded the 15 T cell receptor beta chains listed below, sequenced in a study of persistence of HIV-infected CD4 T cells. The libraries were made with immunoSEQ version 4 in survey mode. Data came from immunoSEQ multiplex PCR; TCRdb stores just in-frame clones and leaves some out. Of thousands of clones in the sample, 82% were seen once. The stimulus was an HIV-1 Gag 15-mer peptide pool, about 1 ug/peptide/mL. Sorting selected CD4+ T cells upregulating both CD40 ligand and CD69. The antigens of these receptors remain unknown. This specimen was CD4+ T cells sorted from PBMCs after 18-hour stimulation, taken from a patient who received antiretroviral therapy. The source is an adult woman with HIV who was CMV-seropositive.

The chain carries TRBV7-9 and TRBJ1-5; tentatively, D is TRBD1 (6 bases). The germline gives CDR1 SEHNR, CDR2 FQNEAQ (reference sequence). Trimming stripped 4 bases from V and 5 bases from J, with 12 bases between. This CDR3 is 14 amino acids long. CDR3 bases: TGTGCCAGCAGCTCCACAGGGAGGGATCAGCCCCAGCATTTT. Its protein product is CASSSTGRDQPQHF.

CDR3 sequence (DNA): TGTGCCAGCAGCGCCCAGGAGGGGAATCAGCCCCAGCATTTT. Protein product: CASSAQEGNQPQHF. V is TRBV7-2 and J is TRBJ1-5; a possible D gene is TRBD1 (5 bases). V was cut by 5 bases and J by 4 bases, with 12 bases left in between. The CDR3 covers 14 residues. Germline V gives CDR1 SGHTA, CDR2 FQGNSA.

The DNA for the CDR3 is TGTGCCAGCTCACCGACTGTCGATAGCAATCAGCCCCAGCATTTT. This encodes CASSPTVDSNQPQHF. This chain uses TRBV18 with TRBJ1-5; D gene uncertain. Germline V gene sequence: CDR1 KGHSH, CDR2 LQKENI. This CDR3 spans 15 amino acids. V gave up 3 bases and J gave up 0 bases, with 9 bases separating them.

This sequence joins TRBV5-5 and TRBJ1-1, with D perhaps TRBD1 (5 bases). Germline V gene lookup returns CDR1 SGHKS and CDR2 YYEKEE (reference sequence). Trimming pared 0 bases from V and 0 bases from J, leaving 12 bases between. This CDR3 region has 16 residues. The CDR3 loop is CASSLEQVNMNTEAFF. The CDR3 DNA is TGTGCCAGCAGCTTGGAACAGGTTAACATGAACACTGAAGCTTTCTTT.

This clone was recorded a few times. This chain connects TRBV6-5 to TRBJ1-2; D remains ambiguous. Germline CDR1 and CDR2: MNHEY and SVGAGI. This CDR3 is 13 amino acids long. Trimming took 6 bases from V and 5 from J, leaving 13 bases between them. CDR3 coding DNA: TGTGCCAGCAGCCCCGGAGGTGGGTATGGCTACACCTTC. Encoded protein: CASSPGGGYGYTF.

J is TRBJ2-1 and V is TRBV5-1; TRBD2 agrees at 9 bases. CDR1 SGHRS and CDR2 YFSETQ come from the germline V gene. Germline trimming cut 0 bases from V and 6 bases from J; bases unmatched to any gene: 7. The CDR3 runs 16 residues. In DNA form, the CDR3 reads TGCGCCAGCAGCTTGGGCGGGAGGGCTCCCAGCAATGAGCAGTTCTTC. Translation: CASSLGGRAPSNEQFF.

This clone was recorded once. The chain is built from TRBV2 and TRBJ2-1; TRBD2 matches at 11 bases. V dropped 7 bases and J dropped 6; count of bases not matched to a gene: 5. The CDR3 has 14 residues. Per the germline V gene, CDR1 is SNHLY and CDR2 is FYNNEI. CDR3: CASKTLAGANEQFF. CDR3 sequence (DNA): TGTGCCAGCAAAACACTAGCGGGAGCCAATGAGCAGTTCTTC.

The sample holds a few counts of this clone. The chain has TRBV7-3 and TRBJ1-1, with unresolved D. V was pared by 5 bases and J by 2 bases, with 9 bases between. Germline V gene data show CDR1 as SGHTA and CDR2 as FQGTGA. There are 13 residues in the CDR3. The CDR3 loop reads CASSEGINTEAFF. CDR3 DNA sequence: TGTGCCAGCAGCGAGGGAATAAACACTGAAGCTTTCTTT.

The chain joins TRBV27 to TRBJ2-3; D tentatively reads TRBD1 or TRBD2 (6 bases each). The CDR3 has 15 amino acids. Per the germline V gene, CDR1 is MNHEY and CDR2 is SMNVEV (reference sequence). Trimming shortened V by 6 bases and J by 4 bases, and 17 bases separated the two germline ends. The CDR3 sequence is CASRAWGAQADTQYF. The CDR3 DNA reads as TGTGCCAGCAGGGCTTGGGGGGCGCAGGCAGATACGCAGTATTTT.

This clone occurred a few times. The rearrangement links TRBV7-9 to TRBJ1-2; the D gene is possibly TRBD1 (5 bases). Looked up from germline, CDR1 is SEHNR and CDR2 is FQNEAQ (reference sequence). With 0 bases removed from V and 8 bases from J, the gap between germline ends came to 13 bases. The CDR3 consists of 14 residues. CDR3 in DNA: TGTGCCAGCAGCTTAGCGCCACAGGCCCCCGGCTACACCTTC. Protein: CASSLAPQAPGYTF.

The chain has TRBV9 and TRBJ1-4; D is ambiguous. V lost 0 bases, J lost 8 bases, and 17 bases lay in between. The length of the CDR3 is 16 residues. Germline-derived CDR1 and CDR2 are SGDLS and YYNGEE. The DNA of the CDR3 is TGTGCCAGCAGCGTAGCGCCGGACGGGAAGTACGAAAAACTGTTTTTT. As protein: CASSVAPDGKYEKLFF.

This CDR3 reads CASILGQGAQETQYF. The CDR3 bases are TGTGCCAGCATACTGGGACAGGGGGCCCAAGAGACCCAGTACTTC. The chain carries TRBV3-1 (or the pseudogene TRBV3-2) and TRBJ2-5; the match to TRBD1 covers 12 bases. Losses at the gene ends were 7 bases for V and 1 base for J; bases not matched to a gene: 4. There are 15 residues in the CDR3. Germline lookup yields CDR1 LGHDT and CDR2 YNNKEL (reference sequence).

The gene calls are TRBV11-3 and TRBJ2-2; D may be TRBD1 (6 bases). V lost 4 bases to trimming and J lost 4 bases, with 13 bases between them. Germline CDR1 is SGHNT and CDR2 is YENEEA. CDR3 length: 15 amino acids. CDR3 in amino acids: CASSSGQTSTGELFF. CDR3 nucleotide sequence: TGTGCCAGCAGCTCTGGACAGACCTCCACCGGGGAGCTGTTTTTT.

V gene TRBV6-2 or TRBV6-3 combines with J gene TRBJ1-2; D gene uncertain. The CDR3 totals 17 residues. The germline CDR1 and CDR2 sequences are MNHEY and SVGEGT. Between the trimmed V and J ends, which lost 1 base and 6 bases, there was a span of 21 bases. The CDR3 DNA reads TGTGCCAGCAGTTACTTAGCAGGAATGTACTCCGAAAATGGCTACACCTTC. Translating gives CASSYLAGMYSENGYTF.

The V call is TRBV5-6, the J call TRBJ1-1, with 9 bases identical to TRBD1. The ends lost 4 bases at V and 4 bases at J; junction bases unmatched: 5. This CDR3 region has 14 residues. Germline V gene lookup returns CDR1 SGHDT and CDR2 YYEEEE. The CDR3 loop is CASSTTGGVTEAFF. The CDR3 DNA reads TGTGCCAGCAGCACCACAGGGGGCGTCACTGAAGCTTTCTTT.